These 2 T cell receptor beta chains were all obtained from the same sample, sequenced in a study of blood T cell repertoires in COVID-19. The method was immunoSEQ multiplex PCR; TCRdb's version includes in-frame clones alone and lacks a portion of them. The top ten hold about 1.5% of the sample, which has some 150,000 clones, more than 70% seen once. Specimen: peripheral blood. These receptor sequences come from a human donor in a cohort sampled during active COVID-19.

The chain carries TRBV19 and TRBJ2-7, with 7 positions matching TRBD1. This CDR3 spans 15 amino acids. Germline V gene sequence: CDR1 LNHDA, CDR2 SQIVND (reference sequence). V gave up 0 bases and J gave up 3 bases; unmatched junction bases: 5. CDR3 nucleotide sequence: TGTGCCAGTAGTATAGATCTCCAGGGGGTCTACGAGCAGTACTTC. Translated: CASSIDLQGVYEQYF. Together with reference TRBV19 and TRBJ2-7, the CDR3 gives the full variable domain: DGGITQSPKYLFRKEGQNVTLSCEQNLNHDAMYWYRQDPGQGLRLIYYSQIVNDFQKGDIAEGYSVSREKKESFPLTVTSAQKNPTAFYLCASSIDLQGVYEQYFGPGTRLTVT.

V usage is TRBV27 and J usage is TRBJ2-6, with 8 nucleotides matching TRBD1. The germline V gene encodes CDR1 MNHEY and CDR2 SMNVEV (reference sequence). After removal of 3 bases from V and 1 base from J, the junction contained 8 bases not matched to a gene. The CDR3 length is 18 residues. CDR3 loop: CASSFSAGGLSGANVLTF. As DNA, the CDR3 is TGTGCCAGCAGTTTTTCGGCAGGGGGCTTATCTGGGGCCAACGTCCTGACTTTC.